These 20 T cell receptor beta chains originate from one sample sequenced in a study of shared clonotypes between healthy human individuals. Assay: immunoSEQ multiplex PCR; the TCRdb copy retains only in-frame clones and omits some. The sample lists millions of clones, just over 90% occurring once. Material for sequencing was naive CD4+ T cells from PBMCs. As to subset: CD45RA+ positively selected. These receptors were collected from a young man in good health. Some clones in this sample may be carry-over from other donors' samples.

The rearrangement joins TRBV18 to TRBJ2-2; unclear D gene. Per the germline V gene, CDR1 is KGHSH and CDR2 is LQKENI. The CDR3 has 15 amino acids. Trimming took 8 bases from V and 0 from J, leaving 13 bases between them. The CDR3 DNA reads TGTGCCAGCCCTAAAACCACTACGAACACCGGGGAGCTGTTTTTT. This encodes CASPKTTTNTGELFF.

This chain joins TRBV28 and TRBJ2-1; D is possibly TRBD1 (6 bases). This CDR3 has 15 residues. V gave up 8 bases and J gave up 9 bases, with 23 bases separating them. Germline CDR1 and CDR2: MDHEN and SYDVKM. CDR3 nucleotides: TGTGCCAGCCGAGCAGCAGGGGCGGCGGGCCGTGAGCAGTTCTTC. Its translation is CASRAAGAAGREQFF.

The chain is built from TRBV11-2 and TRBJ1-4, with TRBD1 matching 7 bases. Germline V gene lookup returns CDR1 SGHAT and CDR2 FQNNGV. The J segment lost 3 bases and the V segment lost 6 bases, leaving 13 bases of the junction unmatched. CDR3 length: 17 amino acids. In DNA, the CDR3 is TGTGCCAGCAGACGTCAAGGACAGGCAGTCCCTAATGAAAAACTGTTTTTT. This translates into CASRRQGQAVPNEKLFF.

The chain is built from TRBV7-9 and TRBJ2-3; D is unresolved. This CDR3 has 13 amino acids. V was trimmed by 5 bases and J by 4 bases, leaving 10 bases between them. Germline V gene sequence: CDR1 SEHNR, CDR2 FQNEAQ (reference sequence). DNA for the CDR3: TGTGCCAGCAGCCAAAGTCACGCAGATACGCAGTATTTT. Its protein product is CASSQSHADTQYF.

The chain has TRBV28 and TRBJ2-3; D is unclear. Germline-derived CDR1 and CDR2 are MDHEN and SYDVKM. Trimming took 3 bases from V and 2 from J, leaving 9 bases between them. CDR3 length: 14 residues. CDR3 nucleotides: TGTGCCAGCAGTTTTTACCTTAACACAGATACGCAGTATTTT. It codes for CASSFYLNTDTQYF.

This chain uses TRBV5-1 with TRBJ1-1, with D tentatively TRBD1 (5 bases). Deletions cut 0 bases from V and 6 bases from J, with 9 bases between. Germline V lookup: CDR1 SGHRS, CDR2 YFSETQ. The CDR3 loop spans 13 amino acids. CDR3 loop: CASSLVGAAEAFF. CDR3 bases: TGCGCCAGCAGCTTGGTTGGGGCAGCTGAAGCTTTCTTT. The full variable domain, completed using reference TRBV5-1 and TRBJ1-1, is KAGVTQTPRYLIKTRGQQVTLSCSPISGHRSVSWYQQTPGQGLQFLFEYFSETQRNKGNFPGRFSGRQFSNSRSEMNVSTLELGDSALYLCASSLVGAAEAFFGQGTRLTVV.

For the CDR3, the DNA is TGTGCCAGCAGCCCGGGGACAGGGACCGAGACCCAGTACTTC. Protein sequence: CASSPGTGTETQYF. The V call is TRBV7-9, the J call TRBJ2-5; 9 bases agree with TRBD1. This CDR3 contains 14 residues. The germline V gene encodes CDR1 SEHNR and CDR2 FQNEAQ (reference sequence). Unmatched junction bases numbered 6, after V lost 5 bases and J lost 5 bases. Full variable domain (remainder filled in from reference TRBV7-9 and TRBJ2-5): DTGVSQNPRHKITKRGQNVTFRCDPISEHNRLYWYRQTLGQGPEFLTYFQNEAQLEKSRLLSDRFSAERPKGSFSTLEIQRTEQGDSAMYLCASSPGTGTETQYFGPGTRLLVL.

CDR3 nucleotides: TGTGCCAGCAGCGTAGAAGGGTACGGCTATGGCTACACCTTC. Its protein product is CASSVEGYGYGYTF. The V and J genes are TRBV9 and TRBJ1-2; D unresolved. The V and J ends lost 0 bases and 4 bases respectively, with 10 bases between them. Germline V lookup: CDR1 SGDLS, CDR2 YYNGEE. The CDR3 is 14 amino acids.

The CDR3 is CASSLGQDEKLFF. The CDR3 DNA reads TGTGCCAGCAGTTTGGGACAGGATGAAAAACTGTTTTTT. The V gene is TRBV28, the J gene TRBJ1-4; 8 bases agree with TRBD1. V lost 3 bases to trimming and J lost 6 bases; unmatched junction nucleotides: 0. CDR3 length: 13 amino acids. Germline loops: CDR1 MDHEN, CDR2 SYDVKM.

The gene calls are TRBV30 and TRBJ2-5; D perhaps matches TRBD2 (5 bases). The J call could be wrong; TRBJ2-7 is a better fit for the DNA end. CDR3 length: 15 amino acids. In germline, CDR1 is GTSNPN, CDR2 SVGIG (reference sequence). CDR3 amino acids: CAWTLEADPRLEQYF. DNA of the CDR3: TGTGCCTGGACGTTGGAGGCAGACCCCCGTCTCGAGCAGTACTTC.

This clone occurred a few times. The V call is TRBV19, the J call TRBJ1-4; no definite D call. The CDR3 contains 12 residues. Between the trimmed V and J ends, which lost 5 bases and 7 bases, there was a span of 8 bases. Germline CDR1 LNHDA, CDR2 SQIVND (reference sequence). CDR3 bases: TGTGCCAGTAGTGTCTTGAGTGAAAAACTGTTTTTT. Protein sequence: CASSVLSEKLFF. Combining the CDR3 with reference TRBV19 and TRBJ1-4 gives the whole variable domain DGGITQSPKYLFRKEGQNVTLSCEQNLNHDAMYWYRQDPGQGLRLIYYSQIVNDFQKGDIAEGYSVSREKKESFPLTVTSAQKNPTAFYLCASSVLSEKLFFGSGTQLSVL.

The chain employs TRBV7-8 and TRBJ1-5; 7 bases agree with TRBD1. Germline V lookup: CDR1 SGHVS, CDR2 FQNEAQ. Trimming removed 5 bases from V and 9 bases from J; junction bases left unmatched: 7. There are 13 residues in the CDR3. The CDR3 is CASSLGTVRPQHF. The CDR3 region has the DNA TGTGCCAGCAGCCTGGGGACAGTCAGGCCCCAGCATTTT.

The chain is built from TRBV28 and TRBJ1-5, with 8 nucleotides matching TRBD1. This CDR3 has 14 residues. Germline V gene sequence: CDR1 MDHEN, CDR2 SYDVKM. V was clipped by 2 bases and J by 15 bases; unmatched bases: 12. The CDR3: CASSLQGARAKWHF. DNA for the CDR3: TGTGCCAGCAGTTTACAGGGGGCGAGGGCCAAATGGCATTTT.

This chain's CDR3 is CASSLGSGISSYEQYF. The CDR3 DNA reads as TGCGCCAGCTCACTGGGCAGCGGGATCAGCTCCTACGAGCAGTACTTC. This chain uses TRBV5-1 with TRBJ2-7, with 7 nucleotides matching TRBD2. CDR1 is SGHRS, CDR2 YFSETQ, per germline. There are 16 residues in the CDR3. J was trimmed by 0 bases and V by 7 bases; bases with no gene match: 13. Using reference TRBV5-1 and TRBJ2-7 for the parts outside the CDR3, the full variable domain is KAGVTQTPRYLIKTRGQQVTLSCSPISGHRSVSWYQQTPGQGLQFLFEYFSETQRNKGNFPGRFSGRQFSNSRSEMNVSTLELGDSALYLCASSLGSGISSYEQYFGPGTRLTVT.

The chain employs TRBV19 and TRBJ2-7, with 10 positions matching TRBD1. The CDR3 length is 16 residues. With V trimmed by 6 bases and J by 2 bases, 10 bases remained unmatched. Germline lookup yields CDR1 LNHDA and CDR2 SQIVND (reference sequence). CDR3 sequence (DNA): TGTGCCAGTAGAGAAACCGGGACAGGGGATGCCTACGAGCAGTACTTC. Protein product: CASRETGTGDAYEQYF.

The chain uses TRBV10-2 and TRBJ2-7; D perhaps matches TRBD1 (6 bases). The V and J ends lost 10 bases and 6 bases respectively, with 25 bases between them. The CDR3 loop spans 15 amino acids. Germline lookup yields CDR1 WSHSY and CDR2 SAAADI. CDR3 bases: TGCGCCACTGACCCCCGGGACACAGAGCCTGGCGAGCAGTACTTC. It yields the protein CATDPRDTEPGEQYF.

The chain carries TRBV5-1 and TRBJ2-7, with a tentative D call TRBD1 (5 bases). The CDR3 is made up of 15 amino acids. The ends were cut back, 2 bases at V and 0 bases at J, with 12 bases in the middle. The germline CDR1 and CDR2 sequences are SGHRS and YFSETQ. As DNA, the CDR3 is TGCGCCAGCAGCTTAAAATCGGACACCTCCTACGAGCAGTACTTC. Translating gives CASSLKSDTSYEQYF. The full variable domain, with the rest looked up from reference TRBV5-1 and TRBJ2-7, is KAGVTQTPRYLIKTRGQQVTLSCSPISGHRSVSWYQQTPGQGLQFLFEYFSETQRNKGNFPGRFSGRQFSNSRSEMNVSTLELGDSALYLCASSLKSDTSYEQYFGPGTRLTVT.

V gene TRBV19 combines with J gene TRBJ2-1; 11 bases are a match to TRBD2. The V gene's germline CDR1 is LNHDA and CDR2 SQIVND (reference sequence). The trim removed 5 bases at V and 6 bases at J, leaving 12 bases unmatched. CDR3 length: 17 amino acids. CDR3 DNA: TGTGCCAGTAGTCCGATCTTTCTAGCGGGAGGTGCCAATGAGCAGTTCTTC. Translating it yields CASSPIFLAGGANEQFF.

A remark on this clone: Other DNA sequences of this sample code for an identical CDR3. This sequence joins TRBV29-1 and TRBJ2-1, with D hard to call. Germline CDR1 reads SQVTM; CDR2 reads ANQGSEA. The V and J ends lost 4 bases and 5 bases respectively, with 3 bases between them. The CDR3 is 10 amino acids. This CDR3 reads CSVGDNEQFF. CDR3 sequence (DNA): TGCAGCGTTGGCGACAATGAGCAGTTCTTC.

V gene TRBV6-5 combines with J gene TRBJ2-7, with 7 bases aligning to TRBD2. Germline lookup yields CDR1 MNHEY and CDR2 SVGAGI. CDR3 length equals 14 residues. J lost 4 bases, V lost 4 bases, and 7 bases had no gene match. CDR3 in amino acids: CASSSRDYPYEQYF. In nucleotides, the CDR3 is TGTGCCAGCAGTTCCCGGGACTACCCTTACGAGCAGTACTTC.